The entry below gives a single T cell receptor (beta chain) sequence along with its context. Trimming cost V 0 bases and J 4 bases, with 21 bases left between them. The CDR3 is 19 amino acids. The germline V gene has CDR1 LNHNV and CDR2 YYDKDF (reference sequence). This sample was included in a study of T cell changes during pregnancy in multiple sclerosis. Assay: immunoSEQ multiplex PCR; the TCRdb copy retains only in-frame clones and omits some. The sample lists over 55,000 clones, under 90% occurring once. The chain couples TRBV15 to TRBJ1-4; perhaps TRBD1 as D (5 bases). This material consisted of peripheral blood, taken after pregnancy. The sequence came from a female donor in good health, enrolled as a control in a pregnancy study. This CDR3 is CATSRDRGETSFDNEKLFF. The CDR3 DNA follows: TGTGCCACCAGCAGAGATCGGGGGGAGACGAGTTTCGATAATGAAAAACTGTTTTTT.